Following are 4 T cell receptor beta chains from one sample sequenced in a study of T cells in Graves' hyperthyroidism and ophthalmopathy. TCR beta CDR3 regions were amplified from RNA. Initially, a first-round RT-PCR of the TCR CDR3 employed the HTBI primer set. TCRdb used MiXCR to reprocess the multiplex PCR reads, holding one entry per CDR3 protein. The table includes hundreds of thousands of distinct CDR3 sequences, around a sixth detected once. Input material: blood. These TCRs come from a woman in her forties or fifties with Graves' hyperthyroidism that later progressed to Graves' ophthalmopathy.

This clonotype appeared many times. The J gene is TRBJ2-7, the V gene TRBV11-2; tentative D call: TRBD1 (5 bases). Germline V CDR1 and CDR2: SGHAT, FQNNGV. CDR3 length: 14 residues. Trimming took off 8 bases at V and 0 bases at J, with 14 bases between the two ends. CDR3 sequence (DNA): TGTGCCAGCTTGGGGCCAGAGAGCTCCTACGAGCAGTACTTC. It translates to CASLGPESSYEQYF.

This clonotype was recorded many times. The chain uses TRBV5-1 and TRBJ1-4, with D possibly TRBD1 on 6 matching bases. Germline assignment: CDR1 SGHRS and CDR2 YFSETQ. This CDR3 comprises 15 residues. Trimming left V 0 bases short and J 6 bases short, with 12 bases between. The CDR3 protein is CASSLAGRGDEKLFF. The CDR3 DNA reads TGCGCCAGCAGCTTGGCAGGCAGGGGAGATGAAAAACTGTTTTTT.

Only a few counts were recorded for this clonotype. The V gene is TRBV19, the J gene TRBJ2-1, with a tentative D call TRBD1 (6 bases). Germline CDR1 LNHDA, CDR2 SQIVND (reference sequence). Trimming removed 6 bases from V and 8 bases from J, with 23 bases in between. This CDR3 has 16 amino acids. The CDR3 bases are TGTGCCAGTAGCAACACAGGGTACGGGTTCGGTCATGAGCAGTTCTTC. This codes for CASSNTGYGFGHEQFF.

The chain recombines TRBV6-1 with TRBJ1-4, with 7 bases fitting TRBD1. Germline CDR1 is MNHNS and CDR2 is SASEGT. Trimming at V came to 6 bases and at J to 7 bases, leaving 8 bases not matched to a gene. CDR3 length: 14 amino acids. The DNA for the CDR3 is TGTGCCAGCAGAAAAGGGAGGGGGCGTGAAAAACTGTTTTTT. Translation gives CASRKGRGREKLFF.